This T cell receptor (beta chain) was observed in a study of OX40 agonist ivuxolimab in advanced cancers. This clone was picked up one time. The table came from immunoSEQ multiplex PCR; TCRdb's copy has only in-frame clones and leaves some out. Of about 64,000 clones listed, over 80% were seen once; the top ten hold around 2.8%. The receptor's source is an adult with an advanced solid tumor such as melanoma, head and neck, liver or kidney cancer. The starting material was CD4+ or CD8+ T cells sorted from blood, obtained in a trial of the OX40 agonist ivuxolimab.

The DNA of the CDR3 is TGTGCCAGCAGTTACTCCACAGGGACCGATCAGCCCCAGCATTTT. As protein: CASSYSTGTDQPQHF. The V gene is TRBV6-5, the J gene TRBJ1-5; tentative D call: TRBD1 (6 bases). The germline V gene has CDR1 MNHEY and CDR2 SVGAGI. This CDR3 has 15 residues. V dropped 0 bases and J dropped 5 bases, with 11 bases sitting between them.